The following is a T cell receptor beta chain sequence with its context. The same CDR3 is also encoded by other DNA sequences in this sample. Recruits, aged roughly 18 to 89 years, lived in about two dozen US areas. The CDR3 is 13 residues long. In germline, CDR1 is SNHLY, CDR2 FYNNEI. Trimming cost V 6 bases and J 1 base; bases outside gene matches: 0. In the authors' methods: Estimated nucleated cell counts came from reference gene primer amplification. TCRdb's table, derived via immunoSEQ multiplex PCR, lists solely in-frame clones and lacks some. The V and J calls and clone size were taken over from that table, and D and trimming were inferred from the DNA. The sample shows about 480,000 clones, roughly nine tenths of them seen only once. The data were taken from a study of blood T cell repertoires in COVID-19. Study-wide context: Donors in the United States, Italy and Spain gave samples during acute or convalescent COVID-19. PBMCs, B-cell-depleted T cells, or T cells were the source of the cDNA or gDNA that made up the material.

This TCR was sampled from a woman aged 55-70 years who had recovered from COVID-19. The chain links TRBV2 to TRBJ1-5; 7 bases fit TRBD1. The specimen sequenced was PBMCs or T cells enriched from blood (not recorded which). The CDR3 loop is CASRGQSNQPQHF. The DNA of the CDR3 is TGTGCCAGCAGGGGACAGAGCAATCAGCCCCAGCATTTT.